This passage covers 11 T cell receptor beta chains from one sample sequenced in a study of tissue T cells after allogeneic stem cell transplantation. Sequencing used immunoSEQ multiplex PCR; TCRdb keeps in-frame clones, though not all of them. In the table there are fewer than 30,000 clones, approximately 83% of which are singletons. Sequenced here: blood, sampled before transplantation. Receptors were obtained from a woman aged 18 to 55 who later had graft-versus-host disease after an allogeneic stem cell transplant.

This chain connects TRBV27 to TRBJ1-1, with no clear D. Germline V gene data show CDR1 as MNHEY and CDR2 as SMNVEV (reference sequence). The CDR3 runs to 13 residues. V was pared by 5 bases and J by 1 base, with 8 bases between. CDR3 residues: CASSGLGNTEAFF. CDR3 nucleotides: TGTGCCAGCAGTGGTTTAGGGAACACTGAAGCTTTCTTT.

The gene calls are TRBV7-6 and TRBJ2-3; 7 bases line up with TRBD2. The V gene's germline CDR1 is SGHVS and CDR2 FNYEAQ. CDR3 size: 15 residues. Unmatched junction bases numbered 10, after V lost 5 bases and J lost 5 bases. This CDR3 reads CASSLSGLRGDTQYF. The CDR3 DNA is TGTGCCAGCAGCCTTAGCGGGTTGAGGGGAGATACGCAGTATTTT.

The rearrangement links TRBV7-3 to TRBJ1-3, with D uncertain. The CDR3 sequence is 16 residues long. Trimming removed 0 bases from V and 0 bases from J, with 9 bases in between. The V gene's germline CDR1 is SGHTA and CDR2 FQGTGA. CDR3 sequence: CASSLTGSDSGNTIYF. The DNA for the CDR3 is TGTGCCAGCAGCTTAACCGGCAGCGACTCTGGAAACACCATATATTTT. The full variable domain, with the rest looked up from reference TRBV7-3 and TRBJ1-3, is GAGVSQTPSNKVTEKGKYVELRCDPISGHTALYWYRQSLGQGPEFLIYFQGTGAADDSGLPNDRFFAVRPEGSVSTLKIQRTERGDSAVYLCASSLTGSDSGNTIYFGEGSWLTVV.

This clone was picked up a small number of times. The V and J genes are TRBV7-9 and TRBJ2-2; D might be TRBD2 (6 bases). The CDR3 consists of 15 residues. CDR1 SEHNR and CDR2 FQNEAQ come from the germline V gene (reference sequence). With 5 bases removed from V and 5 bases from J, the gap between germline ends came to 15 bases. For the CDR3, the DNA is TGTGCCAGCAGCATATCGGCGGGGAGAACCGGGGAGCTGTTTTTT. Translation: CASSISAGRTGELFF.

This clone has just one count. The chain couples TRBV7-9 to TRBJ2-1, with 10 bases fitting TRBD2. Germline values: CDR1 SEHNR, CDR2 FQNEAQ (reference sequence). The junction had 4 bases not matched to a gene; V was cut back by 5 bases and J by 0 bases. The CDR3 covers 16 residues. The CDR3 protein is CASSGPSGSSYNEQFF. Written as DNA, the CDR3 is TGTGCCAGCAGCGGACCTAGCGGGAGCTCCTACAATGAGCAGTTCTTC.

This chain joins TRBV6-2 or TRBV6-3 and TRBJ1-1; D call uncertain. This CDR3 comprises 13 residues. V was pared by 2 bases and J by 5 bases, with 9 bases between. CDR1 and CDR2 from the germline V gene are MNHEY and SVGEGT. CDR3 protein: CASSYPPGTEAFF. The DNA for the CDR3 is TGTGCCAGCAGTTACCCCCCTGGGACTGAAGCTTTCTTT.

This clone showed up just a few times. The chain has TRBV7-9 and TRBJ2-7; D unresolved. V was clipped by 1 base and J by 2 bases, with 12 bases between them. Per the germline V gene, CDR1 is SEHNR and CDR2 is FQNEAQ (reference sequence). The CDR3 sequence is 15 residues long. This CDR3 is CASSLGPRVTYEQYF. The CDR3 nucleotides are TGTGCCAGCAGCTTAGGACCCCGGGTAACCTACGAGCAGTACTTC.

The V and J genes are TRBV11-2 and TRBJ1-1; 7 positions agree with TRBD1. Germline lookup yields CDR1 SGHAT and CDR2 FQNNGV. The V segment lost 5 bases and the J segment 1 base; nucleotides outside the gene matches: 10. This CDR3 comprises 16 residues. CDR3 amino acids: CASSQFRGNQNTEAFF. The CDR3 nucleotides read TGTGCCAGCAGCCAGTTCAGGGGGAACCAGAACACTGAAGCTTTCTTT.

The chain has TRBV27 and TRBJ2-1; 7 nucleotides line up with TRBD2. Germline V gene lookup returns CDR1 MNHEY and CDR2 SMNVEV (reference sequence). This CDR3 is built from 15 residues. With 2 bases clipped from V and 4 bases from J, the junction kept 5 bases outside the gene matches. DNA for the CDR3: TGTGCCAGCAGTTTAGCGGGAGATGGGTACAATGAGCAGTTCTTC. This encodes CASSLAGDGYNEQFF.

This chain links TRBV5-1 with TRBJ2-1; D unclear. This CDR3 is built from 14 residues. Germline CDR1 and CDR2: SGHRS and YFSETQ. V lost 4 bases to trimming and J lost 5 bases, with 13 bases between them. This chain's CDR3 is CASSPYGSDNEQFF. The DNA for the CDR3 is TGCGCCAGCAGCCCATACGGCAGCGACAATGAGCAGTTCTTC.

CDR3 amino acids: CASTTNGGAGGTEAFF. The CDR3 DNA reads as TGCGCCAGCACGACAAACGGGGGGGCTGGTGGCACTGAAGCTTTCTTT. The chain joins TRBV5-1 to TRBJ1-1, with D perhaps matching TRBD1 (6 bases). The CDR3 runs to 16 residues. V lost 6 bases, J lost 4 bases, and 22 bases lay in between. Germline CDR1 SGHRS, CDR2 YFSETQ.